The sequence of this T cell receptor (beta chain) was determined in a study of cytomegalovirus exposure and HLA in healthy donors. Turning to this clone: The target antigen is unknown.

Nominally healthy donors were sampled, though unrecorded immune exposures were likely. Per the germline V gene, CDR1 is ENHRY and CDR2 is SYGVKD. The V segment lost 11 bases and the J segment 2 bases; nucleotides outside the gene matches: 12. The CDR3 totals 14 residues. It was with 60 Vbeta and 13 Jbeta primers that the PCR ran. The repertoire was sequenced with immunoSEQ multiplex PCR; TCRdb's copy has only in-frame clones and lacks some. The sample consists of 230,000 or so clones, about nine tenths of them appearing once. Study-wide results and limits: A previous analysis found most TCR beta V segments productive roughly 87% or roughly 30% of the time. Among the most significant clusters, several appeared linked to common viral pathogens in a later analysis.

Sequenced: PBMCs. The chain uses TRBV10-3 and TRBJ2-7; TRBD2 matches 7 bases. This clonotype was obtained from a girl aged 2 to 9 in good health and CMV-seronegative. This chain's CDR3 is CAVAGGGPTYEQYF. Here the CDR3 DNA reads TGTGCCGTGGCTGGCGGGGGACCTACCTACGAGCAGTACTTC.